The 12 T cell receptor beta chains below were found in one sample sequenced in a study of blood T cell repertoires in COVID-19. The table came from immunoSEQ multiplex PCR; TCRdb's copy has only in-frame clones and leaves some out. The table records about 87,000 clones, approximately 86% of them present only once. The sample taken for sequencing was peripheral blood. The receptors shown here come from a woman of 80 years or more with COVID-19, enrolled during active disease.

The rearrangement links TRBV19 to TRBJ2-1, with 9 bases fitting TRBD2. The CDR3 runs 16 residues. Germline CDR1 LNHDA, CDR2 SQIVND (reference sequence). The V segment lost 6 bases and the J segment 8 bases; nucleotides outside the gene matches: 14. In nucleotides, the CDR3 is TGTGCCAGTAGACCGGCAGGGCGGGGGGGCCAGGATGAGCAGTTCTTC. Amino acid sequence: CASRPAGRGGQDEQFF.

The chain has TRBV5-1 and TRBJ1-3; TRBD1 matches at 9 bases. With 1 base clipped from V and 5 bases from J, the junction kept 4 bases outside the gene matches. The CDR3 has 15 amino acids. Germline CDR1 reads SGHRS; CDR2 reads YFSETQ. In DNA form, the CDR3 reads TGCGCCAGCAGCTTGATGGGACAGGGTAGAAACACCATATATTTT. Translation gives CASSLMGQGRNTIYF.

The chain recombines TRBV11-2 with TRBJ2-5; 10 bases line up with TRBD2. With 6 bases clipped from V and 4 bases from J, the junction kept 11 bases outside the gene matches. Germline loops: CDR1 SGHAT, CDR2 FQNNGV. The CDR3 runs to 16 residues. In nucleotides, the CDR3 is TGTGCCAGCAGGTGGGGAGCGGGAGGGCCTGTAGAGACCCAGTACTTC. It encodes CASRWGAGGPVETQYF.

This clone was observed once. This rearrangement joins TRBV20-1 to TRBJ2-7; D is ambiguous. The CDR3 runs to 12 residues. Per germline, CDR1 DFQATT and CDR2 SNEGSKA (reference sequence). Trimming stripped 3 bases from V and 3 bases from J, with 9 bases between. The CDR3 protein is CSASSLLYEQYF. The CDR3 DNA follows: TGCAGTGCTAGTTCCCTCCTCTACGAGCAGTACTTC.

The chain links TRBV5-1 to TRBJ1-5; D is unclear. Trimming shortened V by 0 bases and J by 0 bases, and 7 bases separated the two germline ends. In germline, CDR1 is SGHRS, CDR2 YFSETQ. This CDR3 spans 15 amino acids. CDR3 DNA sequence: TGCGCCAGCAGCTTGGCAGCGGGTAGCAATCAGCCCCAGCATTTT. This gives the protein CASSLAAGSNQPQHF. Filled out from reference TRBV5-1 and TRBJ1-5, the complete variable domain reads KAGVTQTPRYLIKTRGQQVTLSCSPISGHRSVSWYQQTPGQGLQFLFEYFSETQRNKGNFPGRFSGRQFSNSRSEMNVSTLELGDSALYLCASSLAAGSNQPQHFGDGTRLSIL.

This clone was counted only a few times. The rearrangement links TRBV2 to TRBJ2-7; TRBD2 matches 14 bases. V was pared by 7 bases and J by 6 bases, with 8 bases of the junction left unmatched. Germline V gene sequence: CDR1 SNHLY, CDR2 FYNNEI. This CDR3 has 15 residues. The CDR3 sequence is CASTGLAGGDSEQYF. DNA of the CDR3: TGTGCCAGCACCGGACTAGCGGGAGGTGACAGCGAGCAGTACTTC.

The gene calls are TRBV3-1 (or the pseudogene TRBV3-2) and TRBJ2-2, with D possibly TRBD2 on 6 matching bases. CDR3 size: 15 residues. V gave up 4 bases and J gave up 4 bases, with 13 bases separating them. Germline V gene sequence: CDR1 LGHDT, CDR2 YNNKEL (reference sequence). The CDR3, as DNA: TGTGCCAGCAGCCCCTCGGGACTCGGCACCGGGGAGCTGTTTTTT. This sequence encodes CASSPSGLGTGELFF.

This clone has just one count. The CDR3 reads CASSLSLAESSYEQYF. The CDR3 nucleotides read TGTGCCAGCTCACTTTCCCTAGCGGAAAGCTCCTACGAGCAGTACTTC. This rearrangement joins TRBV18 to TRBJ2-7; 7 nucleotides agree with TRBD2. V lost 4 bases and J lost 0; bases outside the gene matches: 9. This CDR3 is 16 amino acids long. Germline-derived CDR1 and CDR2 are KGHSH and LQKENI.

The chain has TRBV10-3 and TRBJ2-1; D is perhaps TRBD1 (5 bases). This CDR3 comprises 13 residues. Deletions cut 4 bases from V and 6 bases from J, with 10 bases between. Germline V gene sequence: CDR1 ENHRY, CDR2 SYGVKD. The CDR3, as DNA: TGTGCCATCAGTGGACAGACTTTCAATGAGCAGTTCTTC. Its translation: CAISGQTFNEQFF.

The chain carries TRBV18 and TRBJ2-5; TRBD2 matches 12 bases. CDR1 KGHSH and CDR2 LQKENI come from the germline V gene. V shed 2 bases, J shed 2 bases, and the junction held 0 bases outside the gene matches. The CDR3 contains 15 residues. The DNA of the CDR3 is TGTGCCAGCTCACCAGGACTAGCGGGGCAAGAGACCCAGTACTTC. Amino acid sequence: CASSPGLAGQETQYF.

The chain links TRBV7-3 to TRBJ2-1, with D possibly matching TRBD2 (5 bases). Germline V gene lookup returns CDR1 SGHTA and CDR2 FQGTGA. Trimming took off 8 bases at V and 6 bases at J, with 20 bases between the two ends. CDR3 size: 15 residues. The CDR3 DNA sequence: TGTGCCAGCGCCTGGCGGGCAGCGAAGGCCAATGAGCAGTTCTTC. As protein: CASAWRAAKANEQFF.

The chain couples TRBV30 to TRBJ2-7; 8 bases fit TRBD1. This CDR3 contains 12 residues. The germline V gene encodes CDR1 GTSNPN and CDR2 SVGIG (reference sequence). V shed 0 bases, J shed 11 bases, and the junction held 6 bases outside the gene matches. The CDR3 is CAWSVTGAGEYF. CDR3 coding DNA: TGTGCCTGGAGTGTGACAGGGGCCGGGGAGTACTTC.